These T cell receptor beta chains were read from a single sample in a study of immune heterogeneity within non-small cell lung tumors. TCRdb called the multiplex PCR reads again in MiXCR, with one record for every CDR3 protein. This sample has about 10,000 distinct CDR3 sequences; around a sixth occur once, and the top ten carry 3.7%. The sample consisted of lung tumor tissue. Receptors originate from a man in his forties with non-small cell lung cancer. Both conserved end residues are part of each CDR3. Each record gives: D gene, V gene, J gene, clone size, CDR3 protein, CDR3 DNA. D genes are given only for firm matches. Clone size, where shown, is once, few, many, or a class for clones that have expanded.

TRBD1,TRBV4-1,TRBJ1-1,many,CASSQDGGQGASAFF,TGCGCCAGCAGCCAAGATGGGGGACAGGGGGCAAGCGCTTTCTTT
-,TRBV6-1,TRBJ1-1,medium-sized,CASSRDGPEAFF,TGTGCCAGCTCGCGGGACGGCCCAGAAGCTTTCTTT
TRBD1,TRBV7-2,TRBJ2-5,many,CASSLAGTERMETQYF,TGTGCCAGCAGCTTAGCGGGGACAGAGAGAATGGAGACCCAGTACTTC
-,TRBV9,TRBJ2-5,-,CASSVGGGGDLKTQYF,TGTGCCAGCAGCGTAGGGGGAGGGGGGGATTTGAAGACCCAGTACTTC
-,TRBV19,TRBJ1-2,few,CASSSSWGPDYGYTF,TGTGCCAGTAGTAGCTCCTGGGGGCCCGACTATGGCTACACCTTC
-,TRBV5-4,TRBJ2-7,many,CASSPFERRSEQYF,TGTGCCAGCAGCCCCTTCGAGAGAAGGAGCGAGCAGTACTTC
TRBD2,TRBV10-2,TRBJ2-7,many,CASRKERGESYEQYF,TGCGCCAGCAGGAAAGAGCGGGGGGAGTCCTACGAGCAGTACTTC
TRBD1,TRBV11-2,TRBJ1-6,-,CASSLKPHWDSYNSPLHF,TGTGCCAGCAGCTTAAAACCCCATTGGGACAGCTATAATTCACCCCTCCACTTT
TRBD2,TRBV19,TRBJ2-7,few,CASSPRGPAGDYEQYF,TGTGCCAGTAGTCCCCGAGGTCCAGCGGGGGACTACGAGCAGTACTTC
-,TRBV28,TRBJ1-5,medium-sized,CASNSGEKGLVNQPQHF,TGTGCCAGCAACTCCGGGGAGAAGGGTTTGGTCAATCAGCCCCAGCATTTT
TRBD2,TRBV4-3,TRBJ2-1,many,CASSQDRTSYNEQFF,TGCGCCAGCAGCCAAGATCGGACTAGCTACAATGAGCAGTTCTTC
TRBD1,TRBV20-1,TRBJ1-2,medium-sized,CSARSLDRLWGYGYTF,TGCAGTGCTAGAAGCCTGGACAGGCTGTGGGGCTATGGCTACACCTTC
-,TRBV6-1,TRBJ1-2,many,CASMANYGYTF,TGTGCCAGCATGGCTAACTATGGCTACACCTTC
TRBD2,TRBV2,TRBJ2-7,many,CASSESQRGASEYYEQYF,TGTGCCAGCAGTGAATCCCAGCGGGGGGCGTCGGAGTACTACGAGCAGTACTTC
TRBD2,TRBV11-1,TRBJ2-2,-,CASSLGLAGVSGELFF,TGCGCCAGCAGCTTGGGACTAGCGGGAGTATCCGGGGAGCTGTTTTTT
-,TRBV10-3,TRBJ1-5,medium-sized,CAISESQGGDQPQHF,TGTGCCATCAGTGAGAGTCAAGGGGGGGATCAGCCCCAGCATTTT
TRBD2,TRBV28,TRBJ2-7,medium-sized,CASSYTWVPGGYEQYF,TGTGCCAGCAGTTATACATGGGTACCGGGGGGCTACGAGCAGTACTTC
TRBD2,TRBV27,TRBJ2-7,medium-sized,CASSFDHLGLAGGYEQYF,TGTGCCAGCAGTTTTGACCACCTGGGACTAGCGGGGGGTTACGAGCAGTACTTC
-,TRBV3-1,TRBJ2-7,many,CASSQGGAYEQYF,TGTGCCAGCAGCCAAGGCGGCGCCTACGAGCAGTACTTC
-,TRBV12-5,TRBJ2-3,medium-sized,CASGLLEDTQYF,TGTGCTAGTGGTCTGTTAGAAGATACGCAGTATTTT
-,TRBV6-1,TRBJ2-7,medium-sized,CASSENGLLGEYF,TGTGCCAGCAGTGAAAATGGTTTATTGGGGGAGTACTTC
TRBD1,TRBV19,TRBJ2-3,many,CASSKPPAGGRRDTQYF,TGTGCCAGTAGTAAACCCCCGGCAGGGGGCAGAAGAGATACGCAGTATTTT
TRBD1,TRBV7-9,TRBJ1-6,many,CASSLRGQGYNSPLHF,TGTGCCAGCAGTCTTAGAGGACAGGGATATAATTCACCCCTCCACTTT
-,TRBV19,TRBJ2-1,many,CASSTGEYNEQFF,TGTGCCAGTAGTACGGGAGAATACAATGAGCAGTTCTTC
-,TRBV6-1,TRBJ1-1,medium-sized,CASKTSRGREAFF,TGTGCCAGCAAAACATCACGGGGCAGGGAAGCTTTCTTT
-,TRBV5-1,TRBJ2-5,many,CASSLGGSMEETQYF,TGCGCCAGCAGCTTGGGGGGGTCAATGGAAGAGACCCAGTACTTC
TRBD1,TRBV27,TRBJ2-2,large,CASSLYSPGTGNTGELFF,TGTGCCAGCAGCTTATATTCCCCCGGGACAGGGAACACCGGGGAGCTGTTTTTT
-,TRBV6-1,TRBJ2-5,medium-sized,CASSEGGGWETQYF,TGTGCCAGCAGTGAAGGGGGGGGCTGGGAGACCCAGTACTTC
-,TRBV11-2,TRBJ2-7,many,CASSSTDYSYDPARQYF,TGTGCCAGCAGCTCGACGGATTACTCCTACGATCCCGCGCGGCAGTACTTC
-,TRBV30,TRBJ2-7,medium-sized,CAWSVSYEQYF,TGTGCCTGGAGTGTAAGCTACGAGCAGTACTTC
-,TRBV20-1,TRBJ2-5,many,CSARDSFQETQYF,TGCAGTGCTAGAGACAGTTTTCAAGAGACCCAGTACTTC
-,TRBV7-9,TRBJ2-7,medium-sized,CASSLDGQTYEQYF,TGTGCCAGCAGCTTAGATGGACAGACCTACGAGCAGTACTTC
-,TRBV19,TRBJ2-4,once,CASSIDGQDKNIQYF,TGTGCCAGTAGTATAGACGGGCAGGACAAAAACATTCAGTACTTC
TRBD1,TRBV7-9,TRBJ2-3,many,CASSRQGWGTDTQYF,TGTGCCAGCAGCAGACAGGGATGGGGCACAGATACGCAGTATTTT
TRBD1,TRBV20-1,TRBJ2-5,many,CSAGGTGQETQYF,TGCAGTGCTGGAGGGACAGGTCAAGAGACCCAGTACTTC
TRBD1,TRBV20-1,TRBJ1-2,few,CSARETGDYGYTF,TGCAGTGCTAGAGAGACAGGGGACTATGGCTACACCTTC
TRBD1,TRBV24-1,TRBJ2-5,many,CATSDPLGTGEETQYF,TGTGCCACCAGTGATCCCCTCGGGACAGGCGAAGAGACCCAGTACTTC
TRBD2,TRBV7-2,TRBJ2-2,medium-sized,CASSTPGLAGTDGELFF,TGTGCCAGCAGCACCCCGGGACTAGCGGGAACGGACGGGGAGCTGTTTTTT
-,TRBV7-7,TRBJ1-5,many,CASSSWDRPNQPQHF,TGTGCTAGCAGCTCATGGGACCGGCCCAATCAGCCCCAGCATTTT
TRBD2,TRBV20-1,TRBJ2-5,medium-sized,CSARAPLPGLAGKETQYF,TGCAGTGCTAGAGCCCCTCTTCCGGGACTAGCGGGGAAAGAGACCCAGTACTTC
-,TRBV5-1,TRBJ1-4,medium-sized,CASSLQGGMNNEKLFF,TGCGCCAGCAGCTTGCAGGGAGGGATGAATAATGAAAAACTGTTTTTT
-,TRBV20-1,TRBJ2-6,medium-sized,CSASISSGANVLTF,TGCAGTGCGTCCATTAGCTCTGGGGCCAACGTCCTGACTTTC
-,TRBV28,TRBJ2-1,many,CASSWLLAREQFF,TGTGCCAGCAGTTGGTTGCTAGCGAGGGAGCAGTTCTTC
-,TRBV7-2,TRBJ2-5,-,CASSFWQRETQYF,TGTGCCAGCAGCTTTTGGCAACGGGAGACCCAGTACTTC
-,TRBV12-3/TRBV12-4,TRBJ2-1,many,CASSASTRGTDEQFF,TGTGCCAGCAGCGCCTCCACTAGGGGAACGGATGAGCAGTTCTTC